These 5 T cell receptor beta chains originate from one sample sequenced in a study of graft-versus-host responses after intestinal transplantation. These receptors' targets are unknown. Sequencing was performed with immunoSEQ multiplex PCR; in TCRdb, only in-frame clones are kept and a portion is missing. The sample holds 130,000 to 150,000 clones, about 93% seen once. The sequenced sample was unstimulated CD4+ T cells sorted from spleen or lymph node cells, obtained before intestinal transplant. Source of these receptors: a human donor who received an intestinal transplant.

This chain uses TRBV6-5 with TRBJ2-5; 8 nucleotides line up with TRBD1. Unmatched junction bases numbered 6, after V lost 2 bases and J lost 4 bases. The germline CDR1 and CDR2 sequences are MNHEY and SVGAGI. CDR3 length equals 15 residues. CDR3 bases: TGTGCCAGCAGTTACGACGGACAGGGAGGAGAGACCCAGTACTTC. As protein: CASSYDGQGGETQYF.

The chain recombines TRBV27 with TRBJ1-5; 8 bases are a match to TRBD1. This CDR3 is 15 amino acids long. Trimming cost V 5 bases and J 5 bases; bases outside gene matches: 8. CDR1 MNHEY and CDR2 SMNVEV come from the germline V gene (reference sequence). CDR3 nucleotide sequence: TGTGCCAGCAGTACAGAAGGGACAGGACATCAGCCCCAGCATTTT. It specifies CASSTEGTGHQPQHF.

The chain carries TRBV19 and TRBJ2-7; D gene ambiguous. Trimming shortened V by 3 bases and J by 4 bases, and 16 bases separated the two germline ends. Germline values: CDR1 LNHDA, CDR2 SQIVND (reference sequence). This CDR3 contains 15 residues. The CDR3 DNA reads TGTGCCAGTAGTATGAAGCACGGGCAGCAATACGAGCAGTACTTC. Translating gives CASSMKHGQQYEQYF.

This chain uses TRBV5-3 with TRBJ2-3; 9 nucleotides line up with TRBD1. TRBV5-3 is annotated as an ORF whose role is uncertain. The CDR3 length is 15 residues. Losses at the gene ends were 3 bases for V and 7 bases for J; bases not matched to a gene: 9. The CDR3 coding sequence is TGTGCCAGAAGCTCCGGACAGGGGCGTACACATACGCAGTATTTT. It codes for CARSSGQGRTHTQYF.

The chain's CDR3 is CASSIMGALTDTQYF. The CDR3 region has the DNA TGTGCCAGTAGTATCATGGGGGCTCTTACAGATACGCAGTATTTT. The V and J genes are TRBV19 and TRBJ2-3, with D maybe TRBD1 (6 bases). This CDR3 comprises 15 residues. From germline, CDR1 is LNHDA and CDR2 SQIVND (reference sequence). V was cut by 3 bases and J by 3 bases, with 13 bases left in between.